The present TCR beta chain was sequenced within a study of shared clonotypes between healthy human individuals. The assay was immunoSEQ multiplex PCR, and TCRdb's table has in-frame clones only and misses some. The sample includes 2.3 million or so clones, just over 90% of them seen just once. Investigators divided CD4+ cells into CD45RA+ naive and CD45RA-negative memory subsets. V trimming: 1 base; J trimming: 3 bases; junction bases outside the gene matches: 7. Germline V gene lookup returns CDR1 SGHTA and CDR2 FQGNSA. This CDR3 contains 16 residues. The TCR comes from a man between 18 and 35 years old in good health. Some clones in this sample may be carry-over from other donors' samples. The sequenced sample consisted of naive CD4+ T cells from PBMCs. Subset: CD45RA+ positively selected. V is TRBV7-2 and J is TRBJ2-7; 9 bases align to TRBD2. The chain's CDR3 is CASSLVRPSGVYEQYF. CDR3 sequence (DNA): TGTGCCAGCAGCTTAGTGAGGCCTAGCGGGGTCTACGAGCAGTACTTC.